This T cell receptor (beta chain) was sequenced during a study of shared clonotypes between healthy human individuals. In the study overall: Each donor had three CD4 naive, three CD4 memory, two CD8 naive and one CD8 memory plate. Study-wide results and caveats: It was the few donors that limited the genetic and exposure-history diversity represented. A handful of donors shared approximately 5% of their naive CD4 clonotypes. What naive subsets generally showed was a larger estimated richness than memory subsets showed.

Notes on this clone: Its antigen is currently unknown.

The assay was immunoSEQ multiplex PCR, and TCRdb's table has in-frame clones only and misses some. The sample lists roughly 2.5 million clones, more than 80% seen once, with about 0.13% in the top ten. Germline V gene data show CDR1 as MNHEY and CDR2 as SMNVEV (reference sequence). This CDR3 is built from 17 residues. Unmatched junction bases numbered 12, after V lost 2 bases and J lost 6 bases. The source is a man younger than 30 in good health. Sequenced sample: naive CD4+ T cells sorted from blood. Subset defined: CD45RA+ positively selected. The chain has TRBV27 and TRBJ2-3; 9 bases match TRBD2. As DNA, the CDR3 is TGTGCCAGCAGTTTAGGGTACCCTAGCGGGGTAGTGGATACGCAGTATTTT. Amino acid sequence: CASSLGYPSGVVDTQYF.